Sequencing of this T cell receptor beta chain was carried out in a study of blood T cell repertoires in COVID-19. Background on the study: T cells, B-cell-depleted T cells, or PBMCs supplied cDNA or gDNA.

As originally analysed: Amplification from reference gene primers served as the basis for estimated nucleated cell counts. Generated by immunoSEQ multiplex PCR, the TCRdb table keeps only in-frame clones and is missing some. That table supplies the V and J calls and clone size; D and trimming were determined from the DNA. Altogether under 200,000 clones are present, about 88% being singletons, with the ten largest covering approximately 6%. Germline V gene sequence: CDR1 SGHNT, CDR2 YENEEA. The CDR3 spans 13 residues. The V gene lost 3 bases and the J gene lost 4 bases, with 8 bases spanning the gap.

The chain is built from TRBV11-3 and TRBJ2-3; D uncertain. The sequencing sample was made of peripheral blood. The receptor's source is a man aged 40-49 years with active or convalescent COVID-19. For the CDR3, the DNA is TGTGCCAGCAGCTTTCGAGCCCCAGATACGCAGTATTTT. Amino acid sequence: CASSFRAPDTQYF.